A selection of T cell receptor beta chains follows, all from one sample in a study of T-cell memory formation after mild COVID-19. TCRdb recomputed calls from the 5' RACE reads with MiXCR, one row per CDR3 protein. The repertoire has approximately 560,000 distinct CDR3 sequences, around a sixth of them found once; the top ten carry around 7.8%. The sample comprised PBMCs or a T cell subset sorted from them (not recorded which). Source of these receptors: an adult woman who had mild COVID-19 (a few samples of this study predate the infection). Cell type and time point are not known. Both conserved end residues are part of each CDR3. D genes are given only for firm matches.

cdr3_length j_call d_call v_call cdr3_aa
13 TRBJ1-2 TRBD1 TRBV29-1 CSVEGGQSYGYTF
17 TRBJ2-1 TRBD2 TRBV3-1 CASKEGLAGAAADEQFF
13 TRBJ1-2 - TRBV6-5 CASSYDRGSLPSF
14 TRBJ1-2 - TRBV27 CASSFGQTDYGYTF
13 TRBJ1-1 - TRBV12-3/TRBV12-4 CATSPTPNTEAFF
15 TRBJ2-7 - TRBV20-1 CSARDIGEIDYEQYF
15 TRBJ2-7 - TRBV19 CASSIRPGGGYEQYF
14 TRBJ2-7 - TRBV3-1 CASSQGTVRDEQYF
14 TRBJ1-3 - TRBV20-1 CSARGPGGGNTIYF
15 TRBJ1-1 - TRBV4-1 CASSRDPGDDTEAFF
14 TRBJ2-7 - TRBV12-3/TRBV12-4 CASSFGDVNYEQYF
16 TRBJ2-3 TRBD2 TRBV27 CASSFSMSGREDTQYF
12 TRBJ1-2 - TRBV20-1 CSASNSLYGYTF
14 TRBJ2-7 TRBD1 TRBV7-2 CASNRDRGLAEQYF
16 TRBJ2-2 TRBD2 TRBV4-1 CASSHAGTSGDGELFF
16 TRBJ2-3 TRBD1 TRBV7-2 CASSSHRGPVSDTQYF